These T cell receptor beta chains were read from a single sample in a study of blood T cell repertoires in COVID-19. Here immunoSEQ multiplex PCR was the method, and the copy in TCRdb shows in-frame clones only, minus some. The sample lists about 160,000 clones, 80% to 90% occurring once. The sequencing input was peripheral blood. The receptor set was obtained from an elderly man with acute or convalescent COVID-19. Both conserved end residues are part of each CDR3. A D gene is named only where the DNA matches it firmly. The listing skips clone size in some rows; elsewhere it reads once, few, many or a size class.

-	TRBJ2-5	TRBV5-1	-	CASAEGGKETQYF	TGCGCCAGCGCAGAGGGGGGGAAAGAGACCCAGTACTTC
-	TRBJ2-2	TRBV27	TRBD2	CASSPRPELAGQNTGELFF	TGTGCCAGCAGTCCCCGGCCCGAATTAGCGGGGCAGAACACCGGGGAGCTGTTTTTT
-	TRBJ1-2	TRBV18	-	CASSPQQIINSYGYTF	TGTGCCAGCTCACCCCAACAGATAATCAACAGCTATGGCTACACCTTC
-	TRBJ1-2	TRBV28	TRBD1	CASSTDRGISGYTF	TGTGCCAGCAGCACTGACAGGGGTATTAGTGGCTACACCTTC
-	TRBJ1-2	TRBV5-1	-	CASSLAGDDGYTF	TGCGCCAGCAGCTTGGCCGGGGATGATGGCTACACCTTC
few	TRBJ1-4	TRBV2	TRBD1	CASSRGTGQQNEKLFF	TGTGCCAGCAGTCGGGGCACGGGACAGCAGAATGAAAAACTGTTTTTT
-	TRBJ2-2	TRBV5-1	TRBD2	CASSFQGLAGVNTGELFF	TGCGCCAGCAGCTTCCAGGGACTAGCGGGGGTGAACACCGGGGAGCTGTTTTTT
-	TRBJ1-2	TRBV20-1	TRBD1	CSASLGQGIANYGYTF	TGCAGTGCTAGTTTGGGACAGGGAATAGCTAACTATGGCTACACCTTC
-	TRBJ2-7	TRBV29-1	TRBD2	CSVGASGVSEQYF	TGCAGCGTTGGGGCTAGCGGGGTTTCCGAGCAGTACTTC
-	TRBJ1-3	TRBV5-1	TRBD1	CASSLGRDSSGNTIYF	TGCGCCAGCAGCTTGGGGAGGGACAGCTCTGGAAACACCATATATTTT
-	TRBJ1-5	TRBV5-1	TRBD1	CASSSGQEGRPQHF	TGCGCCAGCAGCTCGGGACAGGAGGGGAGGCCCCAGCATTTT
-	TRBJ1-2	TRBV6-5	-	CASSPGGGSYGYTF	TGTGCCAGCAGCCCCGGGGGTGGCAGCTATGGCTACACCTTC